The next 32 T cell receptor beta chains were all read from a single sample in a study of blood T cell repertoires in COVID-19. The method was immunoSEQ multiplex PCR; TCRdb's version includes in-frame clones alone and lacks a portion of them. Seen here are some 300,000 clones, around nine tenths observed once, and the top ten hold approximately 2%. Sequences were obtained from PBMCs or T cells enriched from blood (not recorded which). The source is a woman aged 55 to 70 in a cohort exposed to, infected with or recovered from COVID-19 (not recorded which).

The chain recombines TRBV15 with TRBJ1-4; 9 nucleotides align to TRBD1. The CDR3 totals 15 residues. Per the germline V gene, CDR1 is LNHNV and CDR2 is YYDKDF (reference sequence). Trimming took 4 bases from V and 8 from J; bases not matched to a gene: 8. The CDR3 loop is CATSKRDREVEKLFF. The CDR3 nucleotides read TGTGCCACCAGCAAACGGGACAGGGAGGTAGAAAAACTGTTTTTT.

The genes are TRBV13 and TRBJ1-2; D is unresolved. CDR1 is PRHDT and CDR2 is FYEKMQ in the germline V gene (reference sequence). Trimming took off 5 bases at V and 6 bases at J, with 16 bases between the two ends. The CDR3 has 14 residues. The CDR3 loop reads CASSTAGDSNGYTF. DNA for the CDR3: TGTGCCAGCAGCACGGCCGGAGACTCCAATGGCTACACCTTC.

V gene TRBV7-2 combines with J gene TRBJ1-5; D uncertain. The length of the CDR3 is 16 residues. From germline, CDR1 is SGHTA and CDR2 FQGNSA. V was pared by 3 bases and J by 2 bases, with 14 bases between. The chain's CDR3 is CASSLEGGSGNQPQHF. The CDR3 DNA is TGTGCCAGCAGCTTGGAGGGAGGGTCGGGCAATCAGCCCCAGCATTTT.

The chain carries TRBV18 and TRBJ2-1, with 11 bases identical to TRBD1. Trimming cost V 3 bases and J 6 bases; bases outside gene matches: 4. Germline CDR1 is KGHSH and CDR2 is LQKENI. This CDR3 region has 15 residues. This CDR3 reads CASSPDRGRFNEQFF. The CDR3 DNA sequence: TGTGCCAGCTCACCGGACAGGGGGCGCTTCAATGAGCAGTTCTTC.

The rearrangement joins TRBV28 to TRBJ1-4; D gene uncertain. CDR1 is MDHEN, CDR2 SYDVKM, per germline. The CDR3 is made up of 15 amino acids. Trimming removed 7 bases from V and 8 bases from J, with 20 bases in between. The CDR3 loop is CASTLATASQEKLFF. The DNA for the CDR3 is TGTGCCAGCACATTGGCCACAGCCTCCCAGGAAAAACTGTTTTTT.

The chain employs TRBV7-9 and TRBJ1-2; no firm D call. Germline V lookup: CDR1 SEHNR, CDR2 FQNEAQ (reference sequence). This CDR3 is 12 amino acids long. V was shortened by 2 bases and J by 3 bases, with 4 bases between the two germline ends. CDR3 nucleotides: TGTGCCAGCAGCTTACAGGACTATGGCTACACCTTC. Its translation: CASSLQDYGYTF.

In its sample, this clone was seen a few times. The chain joins TRBV27 to TRBJ2-1; D is possibly TRBD2 (6 bases). CDR1 is MNHEY and CDR2 is SMNVEV in the germline V gene (reference sequence). Deletions cut 5 bases from V and 0 bases from J, with 14 bases between. This CDR3 region has 16 residues. CDR3 protein: CASSQLASSSYNEQFF. The CDR3 DNA is TGTGCCAGCAGTCAGCTAGCGTCAAGCTCCTACAATGAGCAGTTCTTC.

Only one count was recorded for this clone. The gene calls are TRBV18 and TRBJ1-2, with D uncertain. The CDR3 length is 14 residues. Germline V gene sequence: CDR1 KGHSH, CDR2 LQKENI. V dropped 2 bases and J dropped 8 bases, with 15 bases sitting between them. Here the CDR3 DNA reads TGTGCCAGCTCACCAGACCCCCAACCGGGGGGCTACACCTTC. Its protein is CASSPDPQPGGYTF.

V usage is TRBV18 and J usage is TRBJ1-5, with D hard to call. Germline V gene data show CDR1 as KGHSH and CDR2 as LQKENI. Between the trimmed V and J ends, which lost 2 bases and 1 base, there was a span of 9 bases. The CDR3 extends over 15 amino acids. CDR3 in amino acids: CASSPSVRSNQPQHF. The CDR3 bases are TGTGCCAGCTCACCATCGGTCCGCAGCAATCAGCCCCAGCATTTT.

The V gene is TRBV5-4, the J gene TRBJ2-2, with TRBD2 matching 7 bases. Germline V CDR1 and CDR2: SGHNT, YYREEE (reference sequence). V shed 4 bases, J shed 6 bases, and the junction held 3 bases outside the gene matches. This CDR3 comprises 13 residues. The CDR3 loop is CASSATSAGELFF. DNA for the CDR3: TGTGCCAGCAGCGCCACTAGCGCCGGGGAGCTGTTTTTT. Filled out from reference TRBV5-4 and TRBJ2-2, the complete variable domain reads ETGVTQSPTHLIKTRGQQVTLRCSSQSGHNTVSWYQQALGQGPQFIFQYYREEENGRGNFPPRFSGLQFPNYSSELNVNALELDDSALYLCASSATSAGELFFGEGSRLTVL.

V usage is TRBV7-9 and J usage is TRBJ2-5, with 10 bases identical to TRBD2. This CDR3 comprises 14 residues. From germline, CDR1 is SEHNR and CDR2 FQNEAQ (reference sequence). J gave up 3 bases and V 6 bases, and 4 bases lay outside the gene matches. For the CDR3, the DNA is TGTGCCAGCAGTCTAGCGGGAGTTAAAGAGACCCAGTACTTC. As protein: CASSLAGVKETQYF.

The chain links TRBV28 to TRBJ2-2, with D maybe TRBD1 (5 bases). Trimming took off 3 bases at V and 2 bases at J, with 10 bases between the two ends. Germline V gene data show CDR1 as MDHEN and CDR2 as SYDVKM. The length of the CDR3 is 15 residues. The CDR3 here is CASSFAGKNTGELFF. The CDR3 DNA reads TGTGCCAGCAGTTTCGCAGGGAAAAACACCGGGGAGCTGTTTTTT.

This clone was observed a handful of times. This chain joins TRBV6-1 and TRBJ2-1, with TRBD2 matching 9 bases. Germline loops: CDR1 MNHNS, CDR2 SASEGT. This CDR3 comprises 16 residues. Trimming took 4 bases from V and 10 from J; bases not matched to a gene: 14. The CDR3 DNA reads TGTGCCAGCAGTGCCACCGGGACTAGCTCCCCCCGAGAGCAGTTCTTC. As protein: CASSATGTSSPREQFF.

In this sample, this clone turned up once. The rearrangement uses TRBV2 and TRBJ2-5; 7 bases agree with TRBD2. With 11 bases clipped from V and 9 bases from J, the junction kept 15 bases outside the gene matches. CDR3 size: 13 residues. In germline, CDR1 is SNHLY, CDR2 FYNNEI. Here the CDR3 reads CAHAAETRGAQYF. For the CDR3, the DNA is TGTGCCCACGCGGCCGAGACTCGGGGGGCCCAGTACTTC. The whole variable domain, filled in from reference TRBV2 and TRBJ2-5, reads EPEVTQTPSHQVTQMGQEVILRCVPISNHLYFYWYRQILGQKVEFLVSFYNNEISEKSEIFDDQFSVERPDGSNFTLKIRSTKLEDSAMYFCAHAAETRGAQYFGPGTRLLVL.

The V call is TRBV3-1 (or the pseudogene TRBV3-2), the J call TRBJ1-1; D is unclear. The length of the CDR3 is 13 residues. V gave up 4 bases and J gave up 4 bases, with 10 bases separating them. Per the germline V gene, CDR1 is LGHDT and CDR2 is YNNKEL (reference sequence). This chain's CDR3 is CASSRQVSTEAFF. In nucleotides, the CDR3 is TGTGCCAGCAGCCGGCAAGTTTCCACTGAAGCTTTCTTT.

This clone was observed once. The chain recombines TRBV19 with TRBJ1-3, with D possibly TRBD1 on 5 matching bases. The CDR3 covers 14 residues. The V and J ends lost 9 bases and 4 bases respectively, with 16 bases between them. Germline V gives CDR1 LNHDA, CDR2 SQIVND (reference sequence). Here the CDR3 DNA reads TGTGCCAGCCGGGACTCAGGGATGGGAAACACCATATATTTT. Amino acids: CASRDSGMGNTIYF.

CDR3 sequence: CASSSTTGPSGNTIYF. For the CDR3, the DNA is TGCGCCAGCAGCTCCACGACAGGACCCTCTGGAAACACCATATATTTT. The V gene is TRBV5-1, the J gene TRBJ1-3; D may be TRBD1 (6 bases). Germline lookup yields CDR1 SGHRS and CDR2 YFSETQ. With 3 bases removed from V and 0 bases from J, the gap between germline ends came to 13 bases. This CDR3 region has 16 residues.

This clone has more than one count but fewer than ten. The chain couples TRBV5-1 to TRBJ1-4, with 8 bases matching TRBD1. J was trimmed by 8 bases and V by 5 bases; bases with no gene match: 8. CDR1 is SGHRS, CDR2 YFSETQ, per germline. The CDR3 contains 14 residues. CDR3 residues: CASSPGGAEEKLFF. The CDR3 nucleotides read TGCGCCAGCAGTCCAGGGGGCGCAGAAGAAAAACTGTTTTTT.

The chain employs TRBV28 and TRBJ1-2; 7 bases line up with TRBD1. The CDR3 length is 15 residues. CDR1 and CDR2 (germline): MDHEN, SYDVKM. After removal of 4 bases from V and 6 bases from J, the junction contained 11 bases not matched to a gene. The CDR3 DNA reads as TGTGCCAGCAGTTCCCCGACAGGTACAGGGGATGGCTACACCTTC. Its protein is CASSSPTGTGDGYTF.

The chain employs TRBV6-5 and TRBJ2-7, with 10 bases fitting TRBD1. CDR3 length equals 14 residues. J was trimmed by 3 bases and V by 5 bases; bases with no gene match: 4. Germline lookup yields CDR1 MNHEY and CDR2 SVGAGI. The CDR3 region is CASSLTGGVYEQYF. Written as DNA, the CDR3 is TGTGCCAGCAGTCTGACAGGGGGCGTCTACGAGCAGTACTTC.

The V and J genes are TRBV28 and TRBJ1-6; perhaps TRBD1 as D (6 bases). CDR1 is MDHEN, CDR2 SYDVKM, per germline. The ends were cut back, 5 bases at V and 6 bases at J, with 14 bases in the middle. This CDR3 spans 15 amino acids. This chain's CDR3 is CASSIKDRFNSPLHF. The CDR3 DNA follows: TGTGCCAGCAGTATAAAGGACAGATTTAATTCACCCCTCCACTTT.

The chain carries TRBV6-5 and TRBJ2-7, with TRBD1 identical over 9 bases. The CDR3 has 15 residues. V gave up 4 bases and J gave up 2 bases; unmatched junction bases: 6. Germline loops: CDR1 MNHEY, CDR2 SVGAGI. CDR3 residues: CASSSTGGSPYEQYF. Written as DNA, the CDR3 is TGTGCCAGCAGTTCGACAGGGGGGTCCCCCTACGAGCAGTACTTC.

This sequence joins TRBV21-1 and TRBJ1-1. TRBV21-1 is recorded as a pseudogene. The CDR3 loop spans 19 amino acids. CDR3 DNA: TGTGCCAGCAGCAAAGGGGTAGGGAGGTCTGGAAATAGGTGCACTGAAGCTTTCTTT. Protein: CASSKGVGRSGNRCTEAFF.

This sequence joins TRBV18 and TRBJ1-2; 10 bases are a match to TRBD1. Germline V gives CDR1 KGHSH, CDR2 LQKENI. This CDR3 comprises 17 residues. Trimming took 3 bases from V and 0 from J; bases not matched to a gene: 7. This CDR3 reads CASSPLGQGSTNYGYTF. The CDR3 DNA is TGTGCCAGCTCACCGTTGGGACAGGGGTCTACTAACTATGGCTACACCTTC.

This clone has a single count. This specimen includes other DNA sequences encoding the same CDR3. This chain joins TRBV7-2 and TRBJ2-5, with a weak D call TRBD2 (6 bases). Trimming left V 1 base short and J 3 bases short, with 9 bases between. CDR3 length equals 14 residues. The germline V gene has CDR1 SGHTA and CDR2 FQGNSA. The CDR3 region has the DNA TGTGCCAGCAGCTTAGAGGGGAGGAAAGAGACCCAGTACTTC. Translation gives CASSLEGRKETQYF.

J is TRBJ2-7 and V is TRBV11-2, with 9 bases matching TRBD1. The ends lost 5 bases at V and 2 bases at J; junction bases unmatched: 7. Germline CDR1 SGHAT, CDR2 FQNNGV. The CDR3 spans 15 residues. The CDR3 region is CASSPRDRVTYEQYF. The DNA for the CDR3 is TGTGCCAGCAGCCCCCGGGACAGGGTAACCTACGAGCAGTACTTC.

This sequence joins TRBV11-2 and TRBJ2-3; a possible D gene is TRBD2 (5 bases). This CDR3 has 16 amino acids. Trimming removed 4 bases from V and 0 bases from J, with 14 bases in between. Germline V gene lookup returns CDR1 SGHAT and CDR2 FQNNGV. CDR3 nucleotide sequence: TGTGCCAGCAGCTCTCTAGGGAGCGGTAGCACAGATACGCAGTATTTT. It is translated as CASSSLGSGSTDTQYF.

The chain combines TRBV4-2 with TRBJ2-7, with 9 bases that match TRBD2. Trimming took 3 bases from V and 0 from J; bases not matched to a gene: 9. This CDR3 has 17 residues. Germline values: CDR1 LGHNA, CDR2 YNFKEQ. The CDR3 sequence is CASSHELAGVASYEQYF. CDR3 DNA: TGTGCCAGCAGCCATGAGTTAGCGGGAGTCGCCTCCTACGAGCAGTACTTC.

V usage is TRBV2 and J usage is TRBJ2-1; 15 bases are a match to TRBD2. Trimming at V came to 6 bases and at J to 0 bases, leaving 9 bases not matched to a gene. The CDR3 loop spans 19 amino acids. Germline V CDR1 and CDR2: SNHLY, FYNNEI. CDR3 bases: TGTGCCAGCAGGGGTGAGAGGACTAGCGGGAGGGGCTCCTACAATGAGCAGTTCTTC. Protein product: CASRGERTSGRGSYNEQFF.

The chain couples TRBV27 to TRBJ1-1; TRBD1 matches at 8 bases. Trimming removed 6 bases from V and 3 bases from J; junction bases left unmatched: 6. The CDR3 consists of 14 residues. The V gene's germline CDR1 is MNHEY and CDR2 SMNVEV (reference sequence). The CDR3 DNA follows: TGTGCCAGCAGCAGGGGGCGTTTGGACACTGAAGCTTTCTTT. Translated: CASSRGRLDTEAFF.

The chain joins TRBV5-1 to TRBJ1-1, with D maybe TRBD1 (6 bases). CDR1 and CDR2 (germline): SGHRS, YFSETQ. Trimming took 2 bases from V and 5 from J, leaving 13 bases between them. The CDR3 sequence is 14 residues long. DNA for the CDR3: TGCGCCAGCAGCTTCATGGGGGCCAAGACTGAAGCTTTCTTT. Translated: CASSFMGAKTEAFF.

The table lists this clone with many counts. The CDR3 is CASSFFLGGTGNGYTF. DNA of the CDR3: TGTGCCAGCAGCTTTTTTCTCGGCGGGACAGGGAATGGCTACACCTTC. This chain uses TRBV7-8 with TRBJ1-2; 9 nucleotides line up with TRBD1. Trimming took 3 bases from V and 6 from J; bases not matched to a gene: 11. Germline V CDR1 and CDR2: SGHVS, FQNEAQ. The CDR3 sequence is 16 residues long.